The entry below gives a single T cell receptor (beta chain) sequence along with its context. Trimming cost V 4 bases and J 7 bases; bases outside gene matches: 11. The germline CDR1 and CDR2 sequences are SGHRS and YFSETQ. The CDR3 sequence is 16 residues long. These data come from a study of blood T cell repertoires in COVID-19. The wider study: From the United States, Italy and Spain came samples of acute and convalescent COVID-19.

The table came from immunoSEQ multiplex PCR; TCRdb's copy has only in-frame clones and leaves some out. The sample yields about 83,000 clones, around 80% seen once. The TCR sequence derives from an elderly woman with active or convalescent COVID-19. This chain links TRBV5-1 with TRBJ2-2; 9 bases line up with TRBD1. Material for sequencing was peripheral blood. In DNA form, the CDR3 reads TGCGCCAGCAGCGAAACAGGGGGCGGAAGCTTCGGGGAGCTGTTTTTT. Its protein is CASSETGGGSFGELFF.